The clone carrying this T cell receptor beta chain was detected ten times or more. This entry belongs to a study of T cells after yellow fever vaccination. The CDR3 sequence is 14 residues long. Looked up from germline, CDR1 is LNHNV and CDR2 is YYDKDF (reference sequence). Losses at the gene ends were 5 bases for V and 3 bases for J; bases not matched to a gene: 4. The TCR cDNA carried a universal primer site and UMIs from 5'RACE template switching. TCRdb reprocessed the 5' RACE reads via MiXCR and lists one record per CDR3 protein. The sample has around 350,000 distinct CDR3 sequences; more than 5.5% are singletons.

The sequenced sample was PBMCs, obtained 5 days after the yellow fever booster vaccination. The clonotype originates from a man aged 25 to 40 who received the YFV17D yellow fever vaccine. The chain combines TRBV15 with TRBJ2-7; 10 bases map to TRBD2. CDR3 loop: CATSRGLADYEQYF. The CDR3 DNA sequence: TGTGCCACCAGCCGCGGACTAGCGGACTACGAGCAGTACTTC.